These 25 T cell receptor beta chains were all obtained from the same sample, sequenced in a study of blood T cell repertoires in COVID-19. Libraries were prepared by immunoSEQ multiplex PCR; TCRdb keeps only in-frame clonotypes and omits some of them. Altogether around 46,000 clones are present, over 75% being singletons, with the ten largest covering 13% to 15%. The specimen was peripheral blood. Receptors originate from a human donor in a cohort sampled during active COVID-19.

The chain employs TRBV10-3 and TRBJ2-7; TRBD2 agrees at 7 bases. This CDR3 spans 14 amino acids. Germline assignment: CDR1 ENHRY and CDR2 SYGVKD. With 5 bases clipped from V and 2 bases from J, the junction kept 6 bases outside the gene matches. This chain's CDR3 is CAISLAEGTYEQYF. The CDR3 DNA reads TGTGCCATCAGTCTAGCGGAGGGGACCTACGAGCAGTACTTC.

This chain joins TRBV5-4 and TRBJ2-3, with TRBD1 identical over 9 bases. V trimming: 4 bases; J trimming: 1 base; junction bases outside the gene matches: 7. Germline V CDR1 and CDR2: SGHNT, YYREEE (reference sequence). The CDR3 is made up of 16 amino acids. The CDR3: CASSIRTGEGTDTQYF. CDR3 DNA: TGTGCCAGCAGCATAAGGACAGGGGAGGGCACAGATACGCAGTATTTT.

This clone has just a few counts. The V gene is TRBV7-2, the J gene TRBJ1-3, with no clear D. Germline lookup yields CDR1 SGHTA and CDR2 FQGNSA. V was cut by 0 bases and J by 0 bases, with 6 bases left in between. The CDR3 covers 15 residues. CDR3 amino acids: CASSLAANSGNTIYF. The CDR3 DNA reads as TGTGCCAGCAGCTTAGCGGCAAACTCTGGAAACACCATATATTTT. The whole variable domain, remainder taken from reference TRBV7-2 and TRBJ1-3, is GAGVSQSPSNKVTEKGKDVELRCDPISGHTALYWYRQSLGQGLEFLIYFQGNSAPDKSGLPSDRFSAERTGGSVSTLTIQRTQQEDSAVYLCASSLAANSGNTIYFGEGSWLTVV.

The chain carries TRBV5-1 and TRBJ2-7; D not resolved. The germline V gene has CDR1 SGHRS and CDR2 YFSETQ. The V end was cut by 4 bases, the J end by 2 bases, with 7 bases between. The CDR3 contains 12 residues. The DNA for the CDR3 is TGCGCCAGCAGCCGCCAGGCCTACGAGCAGTACTTC. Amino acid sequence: CASSRQAYEQYF.

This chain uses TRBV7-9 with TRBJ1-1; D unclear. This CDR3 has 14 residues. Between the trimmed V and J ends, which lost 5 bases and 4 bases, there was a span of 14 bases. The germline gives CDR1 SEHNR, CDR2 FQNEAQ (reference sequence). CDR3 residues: CASSTDGVITEAFF. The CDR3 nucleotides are TGTGCCAGCAGCACCGACGGAGTAATCACTGAAGCTTTCTTT. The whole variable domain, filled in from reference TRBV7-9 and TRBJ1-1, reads DTGVSQNPRHKITKRGQNVTFRCDPISEHNRLYWYRQTLGQGPEFLTYFQNEAQLEKSRLLSDRFSAERPKGSFSTLEIQRTEQGDSAMYLCASSTDGVITEAFFGQGTRLTVV.

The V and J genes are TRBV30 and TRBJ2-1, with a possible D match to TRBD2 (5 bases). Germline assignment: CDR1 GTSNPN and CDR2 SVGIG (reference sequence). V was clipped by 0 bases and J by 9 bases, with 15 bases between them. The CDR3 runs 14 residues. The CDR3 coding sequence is TGTGCCTGGAGTGTATCTCCAGGTGCGGGTGAGCAGTTCTTC. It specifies CAWSVSPGAGEQFF.

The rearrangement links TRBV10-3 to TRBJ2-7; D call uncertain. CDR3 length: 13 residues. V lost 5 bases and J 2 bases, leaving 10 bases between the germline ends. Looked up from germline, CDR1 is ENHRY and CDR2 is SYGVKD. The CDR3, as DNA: TGTGCCATCAGTAGGCAGGATACCTACGAGCAGTACTTC. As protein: CAISRQDTYEQYF.

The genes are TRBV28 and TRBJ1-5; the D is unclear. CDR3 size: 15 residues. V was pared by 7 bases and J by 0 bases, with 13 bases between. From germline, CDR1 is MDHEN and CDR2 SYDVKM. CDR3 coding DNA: TGTGCCAGCAAAGGGTCGGCGGGTAGCAATCAGCCCCAGCATTTT. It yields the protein CASKGSAGSNQPQHF.

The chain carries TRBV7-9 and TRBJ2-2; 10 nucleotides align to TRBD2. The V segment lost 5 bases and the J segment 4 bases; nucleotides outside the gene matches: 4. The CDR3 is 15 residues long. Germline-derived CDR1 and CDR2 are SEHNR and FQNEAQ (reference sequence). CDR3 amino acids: CASSQLAGLTGELFF. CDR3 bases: TGTGCCAGCAGCCAACTAGCGGGGCTCACCGGGGAGCTGTTTTTT.

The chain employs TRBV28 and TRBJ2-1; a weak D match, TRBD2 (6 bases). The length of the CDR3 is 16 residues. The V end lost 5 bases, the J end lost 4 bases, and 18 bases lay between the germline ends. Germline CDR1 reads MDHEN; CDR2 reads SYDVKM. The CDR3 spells CASSGFYRESYNEQFF. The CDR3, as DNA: TGTGCCAGCAGTGGATTTTATCGGGAGAGTTACAATGAGCAGTTCTTC.

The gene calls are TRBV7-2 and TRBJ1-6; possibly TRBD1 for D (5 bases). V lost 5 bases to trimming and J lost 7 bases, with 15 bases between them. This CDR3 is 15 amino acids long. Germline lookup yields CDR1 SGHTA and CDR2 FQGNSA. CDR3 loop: CASSLPRVRNSPLHF. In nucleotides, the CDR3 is TGTGCCAGCAGCCTCCCCAGGGTGCGCAATTCACCCCTCCACTTT.

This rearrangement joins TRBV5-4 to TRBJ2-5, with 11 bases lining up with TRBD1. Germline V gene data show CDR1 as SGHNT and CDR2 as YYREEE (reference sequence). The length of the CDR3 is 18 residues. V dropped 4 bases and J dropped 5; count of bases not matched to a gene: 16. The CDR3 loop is CASSPQEVDRGHRETQYF. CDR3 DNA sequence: TGTGCCAGCAGCCCGCAAGAAGTGGACAGGGGGCATAGGGAGACCCAGTACTTC.

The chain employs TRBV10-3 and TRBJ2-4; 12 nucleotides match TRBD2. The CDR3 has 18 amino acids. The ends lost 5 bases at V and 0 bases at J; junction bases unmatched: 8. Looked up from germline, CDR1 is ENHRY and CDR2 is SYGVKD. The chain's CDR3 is CAISPGTSGQLAKNIQYF. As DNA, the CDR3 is TGTGCCATCAGTCCCGGGACTAGCGGGCAACTAGCCAAAAACATTCAGTACTTC.

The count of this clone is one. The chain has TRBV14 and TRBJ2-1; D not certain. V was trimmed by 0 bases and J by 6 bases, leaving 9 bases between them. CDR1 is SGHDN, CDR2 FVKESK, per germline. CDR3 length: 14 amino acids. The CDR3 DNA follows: TGTGCCAGCAGCCAAGACTCTCTCCTCAATGAGCAGTTCTTC. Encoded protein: CASSQDSLLNEQFF.

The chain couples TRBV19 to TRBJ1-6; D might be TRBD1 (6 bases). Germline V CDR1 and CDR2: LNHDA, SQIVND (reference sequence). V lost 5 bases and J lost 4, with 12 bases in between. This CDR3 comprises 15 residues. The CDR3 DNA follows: TGTGCCAGTAGTTTCTTGGACAGTTATAATTCACCCCTCCACTTT. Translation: CASSFLDSYNSPLHF.

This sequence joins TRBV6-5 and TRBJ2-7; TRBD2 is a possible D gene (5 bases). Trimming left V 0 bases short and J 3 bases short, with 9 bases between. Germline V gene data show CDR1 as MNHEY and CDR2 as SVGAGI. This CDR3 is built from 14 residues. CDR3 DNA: TGTGCCAGCAGTTACTCGACGGGGATCTACGAGCAGTACTTC. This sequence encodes CASSYSTGIYEQYF.

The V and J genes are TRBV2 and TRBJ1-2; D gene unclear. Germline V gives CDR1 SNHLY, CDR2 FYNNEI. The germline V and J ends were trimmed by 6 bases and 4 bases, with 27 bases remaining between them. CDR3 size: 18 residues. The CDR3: CASSAPLLDRLAFYGYTF. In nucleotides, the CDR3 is TGTGCCAGCAGCGCTCCCCTTTTGGACCGCCTAGCCTTCTATGGCTACACCTTC. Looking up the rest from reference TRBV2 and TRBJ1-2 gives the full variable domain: EPEVTQTPSHQVTQMGQEVILRCVPISNHLYFYWYRQILGQKVEFLVSFYNNEISEKSEIFDDQFSVERPDGSNFTLKIRSTKLEDSAMYFCASSAPLLDRLAFYGYTFGSGTRLTVV.

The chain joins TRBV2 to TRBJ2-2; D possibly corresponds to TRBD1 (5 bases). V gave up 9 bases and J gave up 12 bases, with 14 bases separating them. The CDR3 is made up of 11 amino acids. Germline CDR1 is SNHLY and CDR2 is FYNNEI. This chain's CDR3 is CASGSMGQLFF. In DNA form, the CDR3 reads TGTGCCAGTGGGTCCATGGGGCAGCTGTTTTTT.

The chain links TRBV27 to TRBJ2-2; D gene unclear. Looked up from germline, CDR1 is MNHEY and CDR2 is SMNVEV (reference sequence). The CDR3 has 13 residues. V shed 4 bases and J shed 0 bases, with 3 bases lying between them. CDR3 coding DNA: TGTGCCAGCAGTTCCACGAACACCGGGGAGCTGTTTTTT. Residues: CASSSTNTGELFF.

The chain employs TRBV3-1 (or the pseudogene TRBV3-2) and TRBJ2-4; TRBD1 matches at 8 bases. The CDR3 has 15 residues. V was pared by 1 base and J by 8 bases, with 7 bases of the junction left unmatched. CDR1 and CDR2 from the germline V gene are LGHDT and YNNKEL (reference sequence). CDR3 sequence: CASSQGTDRGDIQYF. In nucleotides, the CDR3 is TGTGCCAGCAGCCAAGGGACTGACAGGGGAGACATTCAGTACTTC.

The chain's CDR3 is CASSPLGGGGLNTEAFF. CDR3 nucleotide sequence: TGTGCCAGCTCACCACTTGGGGGGGGAGGCTTGAACACTGAAGCTTTCTTT. J is TRBJ1-1 and V is TRBV18, with a tentative D call TRBD1 (5 bases). Germline loops: CDR1 KGHSH, CDR2 LQKENI. The CDR3 has 17 amino acids. V lost 1 base to trimming and J lost 0 bases, with 15 bases between them. Full variable domain (outside the CDR3, taken from reference TRBV18 and TRBJ1-1): NAGVMQNPRHLVRRRGQEARLRCSPMKGHSHVYWYRQLPEEGLKFMVYLQKENIIDESGMPKERFSAEFPKEGPSILRIQQVVRGDSAAYFCASSPLGGGGLNTEAFFGQGTRLTVV.

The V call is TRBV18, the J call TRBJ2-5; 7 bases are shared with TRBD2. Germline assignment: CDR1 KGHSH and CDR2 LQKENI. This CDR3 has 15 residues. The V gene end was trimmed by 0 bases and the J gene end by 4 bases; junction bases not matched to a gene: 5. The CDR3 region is CASSPPGLQRETQYF. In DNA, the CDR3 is TGTGCCAGCTCACCACCGGGACTACAGCGAGAGACCCAGTACTTC.

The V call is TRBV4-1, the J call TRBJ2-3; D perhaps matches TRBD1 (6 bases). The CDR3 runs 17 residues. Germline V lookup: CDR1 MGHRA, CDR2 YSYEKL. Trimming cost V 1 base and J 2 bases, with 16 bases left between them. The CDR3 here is CASSQVPATGYTDTQYF. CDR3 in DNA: TGCGCCAGCAGCCAAGTACCGGCAACAGGGTACACAGATACGCAGTATTTT.

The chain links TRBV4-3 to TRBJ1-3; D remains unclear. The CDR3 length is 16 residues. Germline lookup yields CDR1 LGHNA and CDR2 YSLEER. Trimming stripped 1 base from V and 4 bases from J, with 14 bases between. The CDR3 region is CASSQADTGGGNTIYF. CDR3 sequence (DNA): TGCGCCAGCAGCCAAGCCGACACCGGTGGAGGAAACACCATATATTTT.

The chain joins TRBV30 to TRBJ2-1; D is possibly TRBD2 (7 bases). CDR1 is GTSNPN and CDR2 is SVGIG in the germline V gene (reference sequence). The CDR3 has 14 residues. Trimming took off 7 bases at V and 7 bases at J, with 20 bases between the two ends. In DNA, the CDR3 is TGTGCCTACCTTAGGGGGGGCTCGGGGAATGAGCAGTTCTTC. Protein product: CAYLRGGSGNEQFF.